This T cell receptor beta chain was sequenced for a study of shared clonotypes between healthy human individuals. The CDR3 length is 13 residues. V was cut by 6 bases and J by 7 bases, with 16 bases left in between. Germline V gives CDR1 SGHRS, CDR2 YFSETQ. Produced via immunoSEQ multiplex PCR; TCRdb's table is partial and in-frame only. Among 2 million to 3 million clones, 85% to 95% were seen once, and the ten largest hold under 0.15%. The genes are TRBV5-1 and TRBJ1-1, with D uncertain. The sequence was collected from a man aged 18 to 35 in good health. The sample consisted of naive CD4+ T cells sorted from blood. Subset described: CD45RA+ positively selected. The CDR3 DNA reads as TGCGCCAGCAAGAACGCGGGCAGCAATGAAGCTTTCTTT. This translates into CASKNAGSNEAFF. Together with reference TRBV5-1 and TRBJ1-1, the CDR3 gives the full variable domain: KAGVTQTPRYLIKTRGQQVTLSCSPISGHRSVSWYQQTPGQGLQFLFEYFSETQRNKGNFPGRFSGRQFSNSRSEMNVSTLELGDSALYLCASKNAGSNEAFFGQGTRLTVV.